The T cell receptor beta chain described here comes from a study of shared clonotypes between healthy human individuals. The protocol was immunoSEQ multiplex PCR, while the TCRdb copy is restricted to in-frame clones and leaves out a portion. This sample has some 2,000,000 clones, with roughly 95% found just once. The naive CD8 fraction comprised CD45RO-negative cells positively selected for CCR7 and excluded terminally differentiated effector memory CD45RA+ cells. The CDR3 covers 14 residues. The germline gives CDR1 SGHAT, CDR2 FQNNGV. V was shortened by 5 bases and J by 4 bases, with 15 bases between the two germline ends.

The receptor was isolated from a man younger than 35 in good health. The source material was naive CD8+ T cells sorted from blood. This sequence joins TRBV11-2 and TRBJ2-7, with D possibly being TRBD1 or TRBD2 (6 bases each). This chain's CDR3 is CASSHSRGLYEQYF. The CDR3 DNA is TGTGCCAGCAGCCATAGCCGGGGGCTATACGAGCAGTACTTC.